The clone carrying this T cell receptor beta chain was counted many times. TCRdb fed the PCR reads into MiXCR, producing one record per CDR3 protein. The repertoire holds around 13,000 distinct CDR3 sequences, with nearly 60% as singletons. This CDR3 contains 13 residues. V shed 7 bases and J shed 8 bases, with 16 bases lying between them. Germline loops: CDR1 KGHDR, CDR2 SFDVKD. This sample is part of a study of tumor-infiltrating lymphocytes in oesophageal squamous cell carcinoma. Input material: esophageal tumor tissue. The genes are TRBV24-1 and TRBJ1-1; perhaps TRBD1 as D (6 bases). This receptor was taken from a female donor with esophageal squamous cell carcinoma. CDR3 residues: CATRGAGGDEAFF. In DNA form, the CDR3 reads TGTGCCACCAGGGGGGCGGGGGGCGACGAAGCTTTCTTT.